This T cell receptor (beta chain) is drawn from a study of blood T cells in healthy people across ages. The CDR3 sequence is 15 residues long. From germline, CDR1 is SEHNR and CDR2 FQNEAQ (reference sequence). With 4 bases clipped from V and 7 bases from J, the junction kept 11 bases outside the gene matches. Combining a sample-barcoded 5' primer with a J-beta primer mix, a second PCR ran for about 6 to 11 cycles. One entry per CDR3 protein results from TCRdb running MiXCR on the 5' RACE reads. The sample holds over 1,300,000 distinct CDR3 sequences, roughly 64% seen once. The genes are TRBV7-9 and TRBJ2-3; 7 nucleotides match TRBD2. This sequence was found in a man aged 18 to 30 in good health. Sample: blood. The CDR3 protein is CASSYPAGARNTQYF. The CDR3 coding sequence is TGTGCCAGCAGCTATCCGGCGGGAGCCAGAAATACGCAGTATTTT.